The clone carrying this TCR beta chain came up many times. The antigen remains undetermined. Germline V gene sequence: CDR1 SGHTA, CDR2 FQGNSA. The CDR3 spans 15 residues. Trimming pared 5 bases from V and 0 bases from J, leaving 8 bases between. This sample stems from a study of T cell repertoires in cytomegalovirus infection. One entry per CDR3 protein results from TCRdb running MiXCR on the reads. Of around 900,000 distinct CDR3 sequences in the sample, approximately 33% were seen once. The genes are TRBV7-2 and TRBJ2-6, with no clear D. The sequencing here drew on cultured CD8+ T cells from PBMCs, taken from culture after CMV antigen stimulation. This TCR derives from a human donor in good health (CMV status not recorded). Some clones in this sample may be carry-over from other donors' samples. CDR3 in amino acids: CASSLGNSGANVLTF. The CDR3 DNA reads TGTGCCAGCAGCCTCGGTAACTCTGGGGCCAACGTCCTGACTTTC.